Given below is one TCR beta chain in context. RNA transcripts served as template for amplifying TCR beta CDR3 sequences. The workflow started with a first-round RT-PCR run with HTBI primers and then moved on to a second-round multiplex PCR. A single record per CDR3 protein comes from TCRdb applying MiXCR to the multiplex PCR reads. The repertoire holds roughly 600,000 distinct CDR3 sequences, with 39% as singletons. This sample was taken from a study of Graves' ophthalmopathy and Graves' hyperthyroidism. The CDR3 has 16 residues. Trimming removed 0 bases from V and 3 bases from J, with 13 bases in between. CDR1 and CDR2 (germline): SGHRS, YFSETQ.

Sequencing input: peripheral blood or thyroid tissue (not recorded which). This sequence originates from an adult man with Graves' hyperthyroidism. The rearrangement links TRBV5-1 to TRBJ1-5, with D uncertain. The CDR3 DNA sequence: TGCGCCAGCAGCTTGGAGCTAGGGAGGGTCAATCAGCCCCAGCATTTT. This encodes CASSLELGRVNQPQHF.